These 25 T cell receptor beta chains came from one sample sequenced in a study of CD8+ T cells in alopecia areata. The treatment is: oral pan-JAK inhibitor, 5-10 mg twice daily. RNA extraction was followed by reverse transcription into cDNA, which acted as the sequencing template. The method was immunoSEQ multiplex PCR; TCRdb's version includes in-frame clones alone and lacks a portion of them. The repertoire includes 87,000 or so clones, 70% to 80% of them detected once, and 15% to 20% sits in the top ten. The material was CD8+ T cells sorted from blood, obtained between weeks 44 and 45, from a patient treated with tofacitinib. These receptors were taken from a human donor with alopecia areata.

The rearrangement links TRBV30 to TRBJ2-2; D is ambiguous. V was clipped by 0 bases and J by 6 bases, with 5 bases between them. Germline V gene lookup returns CDR1 GTSNPN and CDR2 SVGIG (reference sequence). The CDR3 is made up of 12 amino acids. This CDR3 reads CAWSVPPGELFF. DNA of the CDR3: TGTGCCTGGAGTGTACCCCCCGGGGAGCTGTTTTTT.

This clone was detected only a few times. The chain is built from TRBV7-9 and TRBJ2-7, with D perhaps matching TRBD2 (5 bases). CDR1 and CDR2 (germline): SEHNR, FQNEAQ (reference sequence). V gave up 3 bases and J gave up 0 bases, with 6 bases separating them. CDR3 size: 13 residues. The CDR3 is CASSFEGSYEQYF. In DNA form, the CDR3 reads TGTGCCAGCAGCTTTGAGGGCTCCTACGAGCAGTACTTC.

Note on this clone: Germline and junction disagree at one end, which may indicate a read error. The chain uses TRBV27 and TRBJ2-5, with TRBD2 identical over 8 bases. Germline-derived CDR1 and CDR2 are MNHEY and SMNVEV (reference sequence). The CDR3 consists of 16 residues. CDR3 sequence reads: CASSHAAGGVSETQHF. DNA for the CDR3: TGTGCCAGCAGTCACGCCGCCGGGGGGGTATCAGAGACCCAGCACTTC.

The rearrangement links TRBV5-6 to TRBJ2-7; 7 nucleotides align to TRBD1. J was trimmed by 1 base and V by 1 base; bases with no gene match: 8. The CDR3 consists of 16 residues. Germline V CDR1 and CDR2: SGHDT, YYEEEE. CDR3 region: CASSLFLTGKSYEQYF. CDR3 in DNA: TGTGCCAGCAGCTTGTTTTTGACAGGGAAATCCTACGAGCAGTACTTC.

This chain uses TRBV7-9 with TRBJ1-1, with D perhaps TRBD1 (5 bases). V shed 5 bases and J shed 2 bases, with 9 bases lying between them. The CDR3 length is 13 residues. The germline V gene encodes CDR1 SEHNR and CDR2 FQNEAQ (reference sequence). The CDR3 is CASSHDRNTEAFF. DNA of the CDR3: TGTGCCAGCAGCCACGACAGAAACACTGAAGCTTTCTTT.

The V call is TRBV7-8, the J call TRBJ2-3; 10 bases agree with TRBD2. V lost 5 bases and J lost 3; bases outside the gene matches: 11. CDR1 and CDR2 (germline): SGHVS, FQNEAQ. The CDR3 is 17 residues long. CDR3 bases: TGTGCCAGCAGCCACCGGGGGGCTAGCGGGGGTACAGATACGCAGTATTTT. Translated, it gives CASSHRGASGGTDTQYF.

This chain links TRBV4-3 with TRBJ1-1; D remains unclear. The CDR3 runs to 14 residues. Looked up from germline, CDR1 is LGHNA and CDR2 is YSLEER. V dropped 0 bases and J dropped 6 bases, with 11 bases sitting between them. The DNA of the CDR3 is TGCGCCAGCAGCCAAGACAGCAGCTCCCCTGAAGCTTTCTTT. Translation gives CASSQDSSSPEAFF.

This chain connects TRBV7-6 to TRBJ1-1; D uncertain. The CDR3 is made up of 14 amino acids. Trimming shortened V by 1 base and J by 5 bases, and 11 bases separated the two germline ends. CDR1 and CDR2 (germline): SGHVS, FNYEAQ. CDR3 sequence (DNA): TGTGCCAGCAGCTTAGGGGAGGAACGGACTGAAGCTTTCTTT. The encoded protein is CASSLGEERTEAFF. Full variable domain (rest looked up from reference TRBV7-6 and TRBJ1-1): GAGVSQSPRYKVTKRGQDVALRCDPISGHVSLYWYRQALGQGPEFLTYFNYEAQQDKSGLPNDRFSAERPEGSISTLTIQRTEQRDSAMYRCASSLGEERTEAFFGQGTRLTVV.

The chain has TRBV7-3 and TRBJ2-3, with D perhaps TRBD1 (6 bases). CDR1 is SGHTA, CDR2 FQGTGA, per germline. CDR3 length: 15 residues. Trimming shortened V by 2 bases and J by 2 bases, and 11 bases separated the two germline ends. The CDR3 coding sequence is TGTGCCAGCAGCTTAGATCCAGGGGCCACAGATACGCAGTATTTT. Translation gives CASSLDPGATDTQYF.

The CDR3 bases are TGTGCCTGGTCGAGCGGGGGGGAATACAATGAGCAGTTCTTC. Its translation: CAWSSGGEYNEQFF. The chain links TRBV30 to TRBJ2-1, with 10 positions matching TRBD2. The CDR3 consists of 14 residues. Per germline, CDR1 GTSNPN and CDR2 SVGIG (reference sequence). The junction had 5 bases not matched to a gene; V was cut back by 5 bases and J by 4 bases.

The V and J genes are TRBV7-8 and TRBJ1-2, with TRBD1 as a possible D gene (5 bases). From germline, CDR1 is SGHVS and CDR2 FQNEAQ. Trimming cost V 4 bases and J 7 bases, with 19 bases left between them. This CDR3 is 15 amino acids long. The CDR3 here is CASSYLGGDLTGYTF. CDR3 bases: TGTGCCAGCAGCTACCTCGGGGGGGACTTGACTGGCTACACCTTC. Complete variable domain (other parts from reference TRBV7-8 and TRBJ1-2): GAGVSQSPRYKVAKRGQDVALRCDPISGHVSLFWYQQALGQGPEFLTYFQNEAQLDKSGLPSDRFFAERPEGSVSTLKIQRTQQEDSAVYLCASSYLGGDLTGYTFGSGTRLTVV.

The rearrangement joins TRBV4-3 to TRBJ1-2, with no clear D. The CDR3 has 17 amino acids. V shed 0 bases and J shed 4 bases, with 18 bases lying between them. From germline, CDR1 is LGHNA and CDR2 YSLEER. As DNA, the CDR3 is TGCGCCAGCAGCCAAGATCGGGCTTCAGGTCAGCGCTATGGCTACACCTTC. The encoded protein is CASSQDRASGQRYGYTF.

The gene calls are TRBV7-8 and TRBJ2-1; perhaps TRBD2 as D (5 bases). Trimming cost V 0 bases and J 4 bases, with 16 bases left between them. Germline loops: CDR1 SGHVS, CDR2 FQNEAQ. CDR3 length: 17 amino acids. The CDR3 sequence is CASSLASGSSTYNEQFF. The CDR3 nucleotides read TGTGCCAGCAGCTTAGCCTCGGGATCAAGTACATACAATGAGCAGTTCTTC.

This clone was counted between two and nine times. The sample carries other DNA sequences with the same CDR3. The V gene is TRBV7-2, the J gene TRBJ2-7; no clear D. V lost 1 base and J lost 3, with 4 bases in between. The germline V gene encodes CDR1 SGHTA and CDR2 FQGNSA. The CDR3 spans 12 residues. This CDR3 is CASSLGSYEQYF. The CDR3 nucleotides are TGTGCCAGCAGCTTAGGGAGCTACGAGCAGTACTTC.

J is TRBJ2-1 and V is TRBV7-9; 8 nucleotides line up with TRBD2. Per germline, CDR1 SEHNR and CDR2 FQNEAQ (reference sequence). The J segment lost 0 bases and the V segment lost 4 bases, leaving 2 bases of the junction unmatched. The CDR3 is made up of 15 amino acids. The CDR3 nucleotides are TGTGCCAGCAGCTCGACTAGCGCCTCCTACAATGAGCAGTTCTTC. Its protein is CASSSTSASYNEQFF.

The chain is built from TRBV7-8 and TRBJ2-1; D gene ambiguous. V was cut by 5 bases and J by 5 bases, with 10 bases left in between. CDR1 is SGHVS, CDR2 FQNEAQ, per germline. The CDR3 totals 13 residues. In DNA, the CDR3 is TGTGCCAGCAGCCGTATAGGCAACAATGAGCAGTTCTTC. This encodes CASSRIGNNEQFF. The whole variable domain, remainder taken from reference TRBV7-8 and TRBJ2-1, is GAGVSQSPRYKVAKRGQDVALRCDPISGHVSLFWYQQALGQGPEFLTYFQNEAQLDKSGLPSDRFFAERPEGSVSTLKIQRTQQEDSAVYLCASSRIGNNEQFFGPGTRLTVL.

The chain uses TRBV27 and TRBJ2-3; 7 bases line up with TRBD2. The length of the CDR3 is 13 residues. The junction had 3 bases not matched to a gene; V was cut back by 4 bases and J by 5 bases. The germline V gene encodes CDR1 MNHEY and CDR2 SMNVEV (reference sequence). CDR3 protein: CASSSPGGDTQYF. DNA for the CDR3: TGTGCCAGCAGTTCGCCGGGGGGAGATACGCAGTATTTT.

This chain uses TRBV27 with TRBJ2-7; tentatively, D is TRBD2 (6 bases). The CDR3 loop spans 14 amino acids. Trimming shortened V by 2 bases and J by 2 bases, and 10 bases separated the two germline ends. The germline V gene has CDR1 MNHEY and CDR2 SMNVEV (reference sequence). The DNA for the CDR3 is TGTGCCAGCAGTTTACGGGGAGGAACCTACGAGCAGTACTTC. It is translated as CASSLRGGTYEQYF.

This clone came up a few times. This chain links TRBV7-9 with TRBJ2-1, with a weak D call TRBD2 (6 bases). Germline V lookup: CDR1 SEHNR, CDR2 FQNEAQ (reference sequence). The ends were cut back, 5 bases at V and 10 bases at J, with 12 bases in the middle. The CDR3 runs 12 residues. CDR3 in amino acids: CASSPPAGEQFF. CDR3 in DNA: TGTGCCAGCAGCCCTCCGGCGGGAGAGCAGTTCTTC.

V gene TRBV12-5 combines with J gene TRBJ1-5; the match to TRBD1 covers 10 bases. From germline, CDR1 is LGHNT and CDR2 FRNRAP. Trimming cost V 7 bases and J 6 bases; bases outside gene matches: 9. The CDR3 loop spans 15 amino acids. Here the CDR3 reads CASAQDRGYFQPQHF. The CDR3, as DNA: TGTGCTAGTGCTCAGGACAGGGGGTATTTTCAGCCCCAGCATTTT.

V usage is TRBV7-9 and J usage is TRBJ1-4; weak D call: TRBD1 (6 bases). Trimming took 1 base from V and 6 from J, leaving 12 bases between them. The CDR3 spans 15 residues. From germline, CDR1 is SEHNR and CDR2 FQNEAQ (reference sequence). CDR3 region: CASSLEEGGHEKLFF. The CDR3 nucleotides are TGTGCCAGCAGCTTAGAGGAGGGGGGACATGAAAAACTGTTTTTT.

This clone appeared a single time. The V call is TRBV5-1, the J call TRBJ2-3, with 11 bases fitting TRBD2. The CDR3 totals 16 residues. With V trimmed by 4 bases and J by 1 base, 5 bases remained unmatched. Looked up from germline, CDR1 is SGHRS and CDR2 is YFSETQ. The CDR3 DNA reads as TGCGCCAGCAGCCAAGAACTAGCGGGGGGCACAGATACGCAGTATTTT. Its translation is CASSQELAGGTDTQYF.

This chain joins TRBV30 and TRBJ2-3; D uncertain. CDR1 and CDR2 from the germline V gene are GTSNPN and SVGIG (reference sequence). The CDR3 runs to 13 residues. V lost 2 bases, J lost 5 bases, and 11 bases lay in between. This chain's CDR3 is CAWSLDAGDTQYF. In DNA, the CDR3 is TGTGCCTGGAGTCTGGATGCTGGAGATACGCAGTATTTT. Looking up the rest from reference TRBV30 and TRBJ2-3 gives the full variable domain: SQTIHQWPATLVQPVGSPLSLECTVEGTSNPNLYWYRQAAGRGLQLLFYSVGIGQISSEVPQNLSASRPQDRQFILSSKKLLLSDSGFYLCAWSLDAGDTQYFGPGTRLTVL.

The V call is TRBV27, the J call TRBJ2-1; 8 bases match TRBD1. This CDR3 contains 15 residues. Germline CDR1 MNHEY, CDR2 SMNVEV (reference sequence). V gave up 6 bases and J gave up 4 bases; unmatched junction bases: 8. Here the CDR3 reads CASSPGTGLYNEQFF. CDR3 in DNA: TGTGCCAGCAGCCCCGGGACAGGTTTGTACAATGAGCAGTTCTTC.

This clone was seen just once. This chain uses TRBV4-3 with TRBJ2-1; the D is unclear. The CDR3 runs 16 residues. Deletions cut 0 bases from V and 0 bases from J, with 9 bases between. Germline CDR1 is LGHNA and CDR2 is YSLEER. CDR3 sequence: CASSQERFSSYNEQFF. CDR3 sequence (DNA): TGCGCCAGCAGCCAAGAGCGGTTTAGCTCCTACAATGAGCAGTTCTTC.